The sample holds one count of the clone carrying this TCR beta chain. Its target is not known. Repeated repertoire sampling spanned the course of chemoradiotherapy. The assay was immunoSEQ multiplex PCR, and TCRdb's table has in-frame clones only and misses some. The sample lists around 5,000 clones; 90% were seen once. The CDR3 loop spans 14 amino acids. J gave up 2 bases and V 6 bases, and 6 bases lay outside the gene matches. Germline V gene sequence: CDR1 MDHEN, CDR2 SYDVKM. The record originates from a study of chemoradiotherapy in HPV16-positive cancers. The study's findings and limits: Candidate HPV-specific clones and E7-related TCR motifs grew in tumor during treatment.

The receptor's source is a human donor with HPV-associated anogenital cancer. Source: tumor tissue, taken from a patient who underwent chemoradiotherapy. J is TRBJ2-5 and V is TRBV28; 7 nucleotides agree with TRBD1. The DNA of the CDR3 is TGTGCCAGCAGCCGGGACAGCCCACAAGAGACCCAGTACTTC. Translated: CASSRDSPQETQYF.